This T cell receptor beta chain appears in the sequencing data of a study of Graves' ophthalmopathy and Graves' hyperthyroidism. Only newly diagnosed hyperthyroidism patients aged 18 to 65, with under 2 months' duration, were enrolled. V was cut by 0 bases and J by 0 bases, with 8 bases left in between. The CDR3 consists of 14 residues. Germline CDR1 and CDR2: DFQATT and SNEGSKA (reference sequence). RNA transcripts yielded amplified TCR beta CDR3 regions. The library came from an HTBI-primed first-round RT-PCR and a second-round multiplex PCR. Each CDR3 protein gets one entry after TCRdb re-called the multiplex PCR reads with MiXCR. Found here are about 620,000 distinct CDR3 sequences, 20% to 25% of them singletons; the top ten hold around 6.9%. As concerns this clonotype: No antigen is known for it.

Study-level results: The blood repertoire also included most expanded thyroid clonotypes above 0.001 frequency. Forecasting of ophthalmopathy progression by the model achieved more than 70% sensitivity and around 77% specificity.

The TCR originated in a woman aged 18-35 years with stable Graves' hyperthyroidism. Some clones in this sample may be carry-over from other donors' samples. Sample: peripheral blood. This rearrangement joins TRBV20-1 to TRBJ1-1; no definite D call. This CDR3 is CSARDSRVNTEAFF. The CDR3 DNA reads as TGCAGTGCTAGAGATTCTCGGGTGAACACTGAAGCTTTCTTT.